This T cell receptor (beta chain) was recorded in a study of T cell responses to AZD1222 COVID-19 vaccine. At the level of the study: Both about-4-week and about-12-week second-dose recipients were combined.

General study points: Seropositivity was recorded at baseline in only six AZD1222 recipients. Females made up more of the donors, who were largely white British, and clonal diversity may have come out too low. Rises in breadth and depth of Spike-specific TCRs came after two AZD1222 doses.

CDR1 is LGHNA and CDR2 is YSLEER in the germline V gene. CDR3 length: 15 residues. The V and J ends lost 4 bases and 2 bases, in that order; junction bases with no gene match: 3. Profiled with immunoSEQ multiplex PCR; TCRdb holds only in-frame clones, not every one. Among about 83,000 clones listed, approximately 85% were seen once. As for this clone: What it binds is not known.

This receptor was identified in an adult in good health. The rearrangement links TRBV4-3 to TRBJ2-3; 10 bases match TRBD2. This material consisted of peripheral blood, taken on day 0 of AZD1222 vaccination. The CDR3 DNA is TGCGCCAGCAGCCGGACTAGCGGTAACACAGATACGCAGTATTTT. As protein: CASSRTSGNTDTQYF.